This T cell receptor beta chain was recorded in a study of blood T cell repertoires in COVID-19. The wider study: In each case, the material was cDNA or gDNA derived from T cells, B-cell-depleted T cells, or PBMCs.

The CDR3 has 12 residues. Trimming pared 5 bases from V and 4 bases from J, leaving 5 bases between. Repertoires were generated with immunoSEQ multiplex PCR, while TCRdb's copy carries only in-frame clones and drops some. Of 45,000 to 55,000 clones in the sample, roughly 80% are singletons; the top ten hold 6% to 7.5%. Input material: peripheral blood. The clonotype comes from a man aged 60 to 75 with active COVID-19. The genes are TRBV12-3 or TRBV12-4 and TRBJ2-2; D is undetermined. The chain's CDR3 is CASSTITGELFF. CDR3 bases: TGTGCCAGCAGTACTATCACCGGGGAGCTGTTTTTT.